What follows describes a single T cell receptor beta chain. As yet, its antigen is unknown. These data are taken from a study of T cell repertoires in cytomegalovirus infection. Study background: Researchers turned to recently identified HLA-C-restricted CMV epitopes as well as well-studied HLA-B-restricted ones. Indicated by public TCR beta signatures were CMV infection and matching HLA type.

TCRdb ran MiXCR on the reads and lists one entry per CDR3 protein. The repertoire holds approximately 990,000 distinct CDR3 sequences, with roughly 31% as singletons. Study-level results: Dominating the ex vivo response were TCR beta clonotypes that were CMV-specific and HLA-C-restricted. Accumulated public TCR beta family frequency recognized individuals carrying CMV together with the relevant HLA.

Specimen: cultured CD8+ T cells from PBMCs, collected from culture after CMV antigen stimulation. This receptor was obtained from a human donor in good health (CMV status not recorded). Some clones in this sample may be carry-over from other donors' samples.

The CDR3 DNA sequence: TGTGCCACCAGCTCCCGACGGCAAGAGACCCAGTACTTC. It translates to CATSSRRQETQYF. J is TRBJ2-5 and V is TRBV15; D is unclear. CDR1 and CDR2 (germline): LNHNV, YYDKDF (reference sequence). The V end was cut by 5 bases, the J end by 2 bases, with 9 bases between. This CDR3 has 13 amino acids.